This T cell receptor beta chain was sequenced for a study of blood T cell repertoires in COVID-19. Participants had their cohort set by participant-reported clinical history. The V end was cut by 6 bases, the J end by 5 bases, with 17 bases between. The CDR3 contains 14 residues. Germline loops: CDR1 SGHRS, CDR2 YFSETQ. The protocol was immunoSEQ multiplex PCR, while the TCRdb copy is restricted to in-frame clones and leaves out a portion. The sample holds roughly 200,000 clones, about nine tenths seen once. The receptor's source is a man aged 25-45 years in a cohort exposed to, infected with or recovered from COVID-19 (not recorded which). Material for sequencing was PBMCs or T cells enriched from blood (not recorded which). The chain couples TRBV5-1 to TRBJ1-1; the D gene is possibly TRBD1 (6 bases). In nucleotides, the CDR3 is TGCGCCAGCACTAGGACATACAGGGAAACTGAAGCTTTCTTT. The encoded protein is CASTRTYRETEAFF.